This TCR delta chain was captured in a study of DNA immune sequencing with unique molecular identifiers. Study-wide background: Enriched γδ T-cell DNA input was around 97 ng; non-enriched PBMC DNA input was 0.9 to 1 ug.

Genomic DNA underwent 32-plex PCR targeting all 8 TRDV and 4 TRDJ genes. The library had 12-nucleotide UMIs introduced over roughly 3 barcoding cycles, then a second adapter PCR. TCRdb re-analyzed the multiplex PCR reads via CATT. The table lists roughly 4,900 delta-chain clones, around an eighth of them singletons. This clone is medium-sized by share. The CDR3 is 19 residues long. After removal of 0 bases from V and 1 base from J, the junction contained 6 bases not matched to a gene. Germline CDR1 reads GEAIGNYY; CDR2 reads EKD. V and J are TRDV2 and TRDJ3; TRDD3 matches 9 bases. The receptor's source is a human donor in good health. Specimen: gamma-delta T cells enriched from blood buffy coat, or unenriched PBMCs (not recorded which). CDR3: CACDTGGYRESWDTRQMFF. CDR3 in DNA: TGTGCCTGTGACACCGGGGGATACCGAGAATCCTGGGACACCCGACAGATGTTTTTC.